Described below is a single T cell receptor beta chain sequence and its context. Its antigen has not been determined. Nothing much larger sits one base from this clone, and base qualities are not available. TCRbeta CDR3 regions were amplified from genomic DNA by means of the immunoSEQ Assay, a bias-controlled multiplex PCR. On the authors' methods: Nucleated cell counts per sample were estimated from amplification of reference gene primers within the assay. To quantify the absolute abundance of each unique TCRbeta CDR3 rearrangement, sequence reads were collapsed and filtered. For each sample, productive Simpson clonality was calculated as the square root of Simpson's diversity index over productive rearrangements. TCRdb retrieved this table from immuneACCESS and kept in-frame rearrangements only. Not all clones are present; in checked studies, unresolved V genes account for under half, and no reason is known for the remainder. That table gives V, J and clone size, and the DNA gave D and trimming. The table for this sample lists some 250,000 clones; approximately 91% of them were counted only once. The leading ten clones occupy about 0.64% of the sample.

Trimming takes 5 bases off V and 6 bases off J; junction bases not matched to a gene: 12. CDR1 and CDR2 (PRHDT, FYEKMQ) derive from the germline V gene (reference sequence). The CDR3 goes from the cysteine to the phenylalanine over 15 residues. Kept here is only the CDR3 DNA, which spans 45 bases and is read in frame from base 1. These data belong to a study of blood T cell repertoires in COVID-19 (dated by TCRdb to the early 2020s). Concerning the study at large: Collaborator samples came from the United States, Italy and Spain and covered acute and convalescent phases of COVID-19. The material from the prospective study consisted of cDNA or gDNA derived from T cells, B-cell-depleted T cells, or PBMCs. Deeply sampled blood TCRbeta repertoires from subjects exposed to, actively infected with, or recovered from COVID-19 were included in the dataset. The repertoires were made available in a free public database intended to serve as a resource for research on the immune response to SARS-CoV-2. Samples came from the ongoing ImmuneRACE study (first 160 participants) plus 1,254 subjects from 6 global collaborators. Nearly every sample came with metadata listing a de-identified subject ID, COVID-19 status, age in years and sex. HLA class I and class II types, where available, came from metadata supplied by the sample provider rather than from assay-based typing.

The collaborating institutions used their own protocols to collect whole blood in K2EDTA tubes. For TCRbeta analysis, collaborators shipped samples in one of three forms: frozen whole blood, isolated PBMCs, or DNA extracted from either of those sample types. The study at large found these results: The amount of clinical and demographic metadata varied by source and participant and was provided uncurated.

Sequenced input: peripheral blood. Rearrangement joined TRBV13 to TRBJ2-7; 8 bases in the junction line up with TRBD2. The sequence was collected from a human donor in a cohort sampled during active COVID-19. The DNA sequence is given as TGTGCCAGCAGCCCGGGGCGAGCGGGAGCTTTCGAGCAGTACTTC. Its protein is CASSPGRAGAFEQYF.